This record covers a single T cell receptor beta chain. Its antigen is unknown. The germline V gene encodes CDR1 SGHRS and CDR2 YFSETQ. J was trimmed by 4 bases and V by 4 bases; bases with no gene match: 10. The CDR3 totals 15 residues. This record comes from a study of graft-versus-host responses after intestinal transplantation. Overall study: All recipients were transplanted with multivisceral, liver-intestinal, or isolated intestinal grafts. Anti-thymocyte globulin induction was given to all recipients, followed by tacrolimus and steroids for around 3 years. Study-wide results and limits: Present in recipient marrow, GvH clones included some that appeared first in ileum or blood. Early declines in HvG clones that occurred post-transplant were associated with peak circulating GvH clone levels.

This table comes from immunoSEQ multiplex PCR, and its TCRdb copy is limited to in-frame clones, with some not included. The table has tens of thousands of clones, roughly 94% seen once; the top ten hold 0.45% to 0.65%. The clonotype comes from a human patient who received an intestinal transplant, so some T cells may come from the graft donor. The sample in question was PBMCs, obtained 156 days after intestinal transplant. The chain uses TRBV5-1 and TRBJ1-2; TRBD1 agrees at 7 bases. The CDR3 loop is CASSEGQVDSYGYTF. CDR3 in DNA: TGCGCCAGCAGCGAAGGACAGGTCGACAGCTATGGCTACACCTTC.